Listed below are T cell receptor beta chains from one sample, sequenced in a study of blood T cell repertoires in COVID-19. Method: immunoSEQ multiplex PCR; TCRdb's copy keeps in-frame clones and lacks some. The data contain approximately 240,000 clones, 75% to 95% of them singletons. What was sequenced was PBMCs or T cells enriched from blood (not recorded which). These receptors originate from a woman aged 18-29 years who had recovered from COVID-19. CDR3s include the opening cysteine and the closing phenylalanine or tryptophan. The order of the fields is D gene, J gene, V gene, CDR3 protein, CDR3 DNA. D genes are given only for firm matches.

D: NA
J: TRBJ1-4
V: TRBV28
CDR3: CASGLPQGSAEKLFF
DNA: TGTGCCAGCGGTCTCCCACAGGGTTCGGCTGAAAAACTGTTTTTT

D: NA
J: TRBJ1-5
V: TRBV4-1
CDR3: CASSQALFQPQHF
DNA: TGCGCCAGCAGCCAAGCTCTTTTTCAGCCCCAGCATTTT

D: TRBD2
J: TRBJ2-1
V: TRBV5-1
CDR3: CASSSLAGGQNEQFF
DNA: TGCGCCAGCAGCTCGCTGGCGGGGGGGCAGAATGAGCAGTTCTTC

D: NA
J: TRBJ1-2
V: TRBV3-1/TRBV3-2
CDR3: CASSPRAGALYTF
DNA: TGTGCCAGCAGCCCAAGAGCAGGGGCACTCTACACCTTC

D: NA
J: TRBJ2-4
V: TRBV20-1
CDR3: CSASGLAKNIQYF
DNA: TGCAGTGCTAGTGGTCTAGCCAAAAACATTCAGTACTTC

D: NA
J: TRBJ2-7
V: TRBV2
CDR3: CAIRPRGYEQYF
DNA: TGTGCCATCAGACCTAGGGGTTACGAGCAGTACTTC

D: NA
J: TRBJ2-2
V: TRBV5-4
CDR3: CASRVGGALNTGELFF
DNA: TGTGCCAGCAGAGTAGGGGGGGCGCTGAACACCGGGGAGCTGTTTTTT

D: NA
J: TRBJ2-3
V: TRBV6-5
CDR3: CASSYEVASDTQYF
DNA: TGTGCCAGCAGTTACGAGGTAGCCTCAGATACGCAGTATTTT

D: TRBD1
J: TRBJ2-1
V: TRBV6-2/TRBV6-3
CDR3: CASSFTGAPSYNEQFF
DNA: TGTGCCAGCAGTTTTACAGGGGCACCCTCTTACAATGAGCAGTTCTTC

D: NA
J: TRBJ2-1
V: TRBV19
CDR3: CASIGSPRHEQFF
DNA: TGTGCCAGTATAGGATCACCTAGACATGAGCAGTTCTTC

D: NA
J: TRBJ2-7
V: TRBV18
CDR3: CASSPRIRSYEQYF
DNA: TGTGCCAGCTCACCAAGAATCAGGTCCTACGAGCAGTACTTC

D: NA
J: TRBJ2-1
V: TRBV13
CDR3: CASSPNRGGNEQFF
DNA: TGTGCCAGCAGCCCCAACAGAGGGGGAAATGAGCAGTTCTTC

D: NA
J: TRBJ1-2
V: TRBV6-1
CDR3: CASSEGGRGYTF
DNA: TGTGCCAGCAGTGAGGGGGGAAGAGGCTACACCTTC

D: NA
J: TRBJ1-3
V: TRBV6-5
CDR3: CASRRDGNTIYF
DNA: TGTGCCAGCAGGCGGGACGGAAACACCATATATTTT

D: NA
J: TRBJ2-7
V: TRBV18
CDR3: CASSSWEYEQYF
DNA: TGTGCCAGCTCTTCCTGGGAGTACGAGCAGTACTTC